This entry concerns a single T cell receptor beta chain. V was clipped by 3 bases and J by 0 bases; unmatched bases: 5. CDR3 length equals 15 residues. CDR1 is MDHEN and CDR2 is SYDVKM in the germline V gene. The table came from immunoSEQ multiplex PCR; TCRdb's copy has only in-frame clones and leaves some out. The sample has approximately 90,000 clones, nearly 80% seen once. These data are taken from a study of blood T cell repertoires in COVID-19. Sequences were obtained from peripheral blood. The receptor comes from a man aged 65 to 79 with COVID-19, enrolled during active disease. The chain employs TRBV28 and TRBJ2-7; TRBD1 agrees at 7 bases. The CDR3: CASSFPPGGSYEQYF. The CDR3 DNA reads as TGTGCCAGCAGTTTTCCCCCAGGGGGCTCCTACGAGCAGTACTTC.